The clone carrying this T cell receptor (beta chain) appeared once. The repertoire was sequenced with immunoSEQ multiplex PCR; TCRdb's copy has only in-frame clones and lacks some. The sample lists 110,000 to 150,000 clones, roughly three quarters occurring once. The entry originates in a study of cytotoxic CD8 clonotypes in ibrutinib-treated CLL. V was pared by 5 bases and J by 3 bases, with 11 bases between. This CDR3 region has 13 residues. The germline CDR1 and CDR2 sequences are SGHTA and FQGNSA. The sequence was obtained from a human donor with chronic lymphocytic leukemia. This material consisted of PBMCs, taken after 24 months of ibrutinib treatment. This chain joins TRBV7-2 and TRBJ2-7, with a tentative D call TRBD1 (6 bases). CDR3: CASSRDNNYEQYF. The CDR3 region has the DNA TGTGCCAGCAGCCGGGACAATAACTACGAGCAGTACTTC.